Listed here are 16 T cell receptor beta chains from one sample, sequenced in a study of radiation and T cells in renal cell carcinoma. The sample's treatment: treatment-naive control, cytoreductive nephrectomy. Profiling relied on immunoSEQ multiplex PCR, and the TCRdb table lists in-frame clones only, not all of them. The profile shows over 8,000 clones, more than 55% of them singletons. The specimen was tumor tissue, collected from a patient whose treatment was nephrectomy without radiotherapy. Receptor source: a man aged 55 to 70 with renal cell carcinoma.

This chain uses TRBV30 with TRBJ2-7, with D hard to call. The V and J ends lost 3 bases and 0 bases respectively, with 6 bases between them. Germline CDR1 is GTSNPN and CDR2 is SVGIG (reference sequence). There are 12 residues in the CDR3. In nucleotides, the CDR3 is TGTGCCTGGAGCCCCACCTCCTACGAGCAGTACTTC. This encodes CAWSPTSYEQYF.

The genes are TRBV19 and TRBJ1-1; the match to TRBD1 covers 11 bases. Germline V CDR1 and CDR2: LNHDA, SQIVND (reference sequence). The CDR3 is 15 residues long. Losses at the gene ends were 3 bases for V and 5 bases for J; bases not matched to a gene: 5. CDR3 in amino acids: CASSIGTGGFTEAFF. CDR3 sequence (DNA): TGTGCCAGTAGTATCGGGACAGGGGGATTTACTGAAGCTTTCTTT.

The V gene is TRBV2, the J gene TRBJ2-7; tentatively, D is TRBD2 (5 bases). CDR1 and CDR2 from the germline V gene are SNHLY and FYNNEI. V dropped 7 bases and J dropped 11 bases, with 15 bases sitting between them. The CDR3 spans 11 residues. CDR3 in amino acids: CASKQEAGEYF. The CDR3 nucleotides read TGTGCCAGCAAACAAGAAGCCGGGGAGTACTTC.

The CDR3 sequence: CASSLGEATVYEQYF. In DNA, the CDR3 is TGTGCCAGCAGCTTAGGGGAGGCAACCGTATACGAGCAGTACTTC. The chain employs TRBV7-2 and TRBJ2-7; the D gene is possibly TRBD2 (6 bases). Germline assignment: CDR1 SGHTA and CDR2 FQGNSA. This CDR3 region has 15 residues. Trimming pared 1 base from V and 4 bases from J, leaving 14 bases between.

This clone was observed once. The chain couples TRBV7-9 to TRBJ2-2; 7 bases agree with TRBD1. The junction had 13 bases not matched to a gene; V was cut back by 3 bases and J by 3 bases. Germline values: CDR1 SEHNR, CDR2 FQNEAQ (reference sequence). The CDR3 sequence is 18 residues long. The CDR3 sequence is CASSFAGDRGLDTGELFF. CDR3 in DNA: TGTGCCAGCAGCTTCGCTGGGGACAGAGGCCTAGACACCGGGGAGCTGTTTTTT.

This clone appeared once. This rearrangement joins TRBV5-4 to TRBJ1-1, with unresolved D. Germline values: CDR1 SGHNT, CDR2 YYREEE (reference sequence). The CDR3 totals 13 residues. The V and J ends lost 2 bases and 0 bases respectively, with 5 bases between them. The CDR3 DNA reads TGTGCCAGCAGCTTTCAGGTGAACACTGAAGCTTTCTTT. It encodes CASSFQVNTEAFF.

J is TRBJ2-1 and V is TRBV19; no definite D call. This CDR3 contains 12 residues. Germline loops: CDR1 LNHDA, CDR2 SQIVND (reference sequence). Trimming shortened V by 0 bases and J by 10 bases, and 7 bases separated the two germline ends. CDR3 DNA sequence: TGTGCCAGTAGTATAGATTTTCGCGAGCAGTTCTTC. Its translation is CASSIDFREQFF.

For this clone: The junction shows a germline mismatch at one end, possibly a read error. The gene calls are TRBV7-7 and TRBJ2-5; 9 nucleotides line up with TRBD2. The germline V gene encodes CDR1 SSHAT and CDR2 FNYEAQ (reference sequence). The length of the CDR3 is 15 residues. The CDR3 spells CASSLSSGGSETQYF. The CDR3 coding sequence is TGTGCTAGCAGCTTGAGTAGCGGGGGATCAGAGACCCAGTACTTC.

This sequence joins TRBV14 and TRBJ1-2; TRBD1 aligns across 9 bases. Germline V lookup: CDR1 SGHDN, CDR2 FVKESK. Trimming took 1 base from V and 7 from J; bases not matched to a gene: 7. This CDR3 has 15 amino acids. CDR3 sequence reads: CASSQGGTGYGGYTF. The CDR3 DNA reads as TGTGCCAGCAGCCAAGGCGGGACAGGGTACGGTGGCTACACCTTC.

The chain recombines TRBV19 with TRBJ2-3; D perhaps matches TRBD2 (6 bases). The length of the CDR3 is 14 residues. Trimming removed 6 bases at V and 0 bases at J, with 10 bases between. From germline, CDR1 is LNHDA and CDR2 SQIVND (reference sequence). The CDR3: CASSPTSSTDTQYF. The CDR3 DNA sequence: TGTGCCAGTAGCCCGACTAGTAGCACAGATACGCAGTATTTT.

This clone was seen a few times. This chain links TRBV7-9 with TRBJ2-5; 7 bases are shared with TRBD2. Germline lookup yields CDR1 SEHNR and CDR2 FQNEAQ (reference sequence). The CDR3 totals 14 residues. The J segment lost 2 bases and the V segment lost 3 bases, leaving 3 bases of the junction unmatched. CDR3 sequence reads: CASSFRDYQETQYF. CDR3 sequence (DNA): TGTGCCAGCAGCTTCCGGGACTATCAAGAGACCCAGTACTTC.

This clone occurred a few times. The chain carries TRBV6-6 and TRBJ2-5; maybe TRBD1 (6 bases). V lost 5 bases, J lost 4 bases, and 17 bases lay in between. The germline gives CDR1 MNHNY, CDR2 SVGAGI (reference sequence). The CDR3 is made up of 15 amino acids. CDR3 region: CASSDRLGFRETQYF. In DNA, the CDR3 is TGTGCCAGCAGTGACAGGTTGGGGTTCCGAGAGACCCAGTACTTC.

V gene TRBV2 combines with J gene TRBJ1-1, with D unresolved. The CDR3 is 14 amino acids. V was trimmed by 7 bases and J by 5 bases, leaving 17 bases between them. In germline, CDR1 is SNHLY, CDR2 FYNNEI. CDR3: CASTGRWWWTEAFF. The CDR3 DNA sequence: TGTGCCAGCACCGGGAGGTGGTGGTGGACTGAAGCTTTCTTT.

By its share, this clone is medium-sized. The J gene is TRBJ1-1, the V gene TRBV6-5, with 7 bases identical to TRBD1. V was clipped by 7 bases and J by 4 bases; unmatched bases: 6. The germline CDR1 and CDR2 sequences are MNHEY and SVGAGI. This CDR3 contains 13 residues. In DNA form, the CDR3 reads TGTGCCAGCATTGCACAGGGGACCACTGAAGCTTTCTTT. It codes for CASIAQGTTEAFF.

This clone was counted a few times. This chain links TRBV7-2 with TRBJ1-1; D not certain. Trimming cost V 5 bases and J 0 bases, with 13 bases left between them. This CDR3 is built from 15 residues. The V gene's germline CDR1 is SGHTA and CDR2 FQGNSA. The CDR3 DNA reads as TGTGCCAGCAGCGTATCGACGGGGATGAACACTGAAGCTTTCTTT. Encoded protein: CASSVSTGMNTEAFF.

The chain has TRBV18 and TRBJ2-7, with D possibly TRBD1 on 5 matching bases. Trimming removed 0 bases from V and 3 bases from J, with 6 bases in between. The CDR3 extends over 13 amino acids. Looked up from germline, CDR1 is KGHSH and CDR2 is LQKENI. In DNA, the CDR3 is TGTGCCAGCTCACCACCGACAGACTACGAGCAGTACTTC. It is translated as CASSPPTDYEQYF.